A single sample gave rise to the 12 T cell receptor beta chains below, sequenced in a study of neurological immune-mediated disorders (dated by TCRdb to between 2018 and 2021). The library was produced with 5' RACE. Sequencing relied on an Illumina HiSeq 2500. TCRdb took the public reads, trimmed them with fastp at Q25, ran MiXCR for clone calling and kept in-frame beta chains. Here each entry gathers all rows of one CDR3 protein and keeps the most common genes and DNA. Here the sample has about 38,000 distinct CDR3 sequences; 7.2% occur a single time. The ten most abundant clones make up around 5% of the sample. The material sequenced was CD4+ T cells from blood. The receptor set was obtained from a man aged 50-59 years in good health.

This clonotype was counted many times. The rearrangement joins TRBV10-3 to TRBJ2-7; 8 positions agree with TRBD2. Germline V lookup: CDR1 ENHRY, CDR2 SYGVKD. There are 14 residues in the CDR3. J lost 5 bases, V lost 10 bases, and 13 bases had no gene match. CDR3 region: CANSDSGSFNEQYF. DNA for the CDR3: TGTGCCAACTCGGACAGCGGGAGTTTCAACGAGCAGTACTTC.

Comment on this clonotype: With a much larger clone just one base away, this may be a read error. This chain connects TRBV6-2 or TRBV6-3 to TRBJ2-1; 7 nucleotides align to TRBD2. The germline gives CDR1 MNHEY, CDR2 SVGEGT. This CDR3 has 14 residues. The V gene end was trimmed by 7 bases and the J gene end by 9 bases; junction bases not matched to a gene: 12. In nucleotides, the CDR3 is TGTGCCAGCAATCGAGGGAGGGCACTAGGTGAGCAGTTCTTC. This encodes CASNRGRALGEQFF.

This clonotype occurred many times. Its ends do not fully match the called genes, so a read error is possible. The chain joins TRBV4-3 to TRBJ2-7; D unresolved. This CDR3 comprises 12 residues. The germline CDR1 and CDR2 sequences are LGHNA and YSLEER. CDR3 nucleotides: TGCGCCAGCAGTCAAGACCGGGCCGAGCAGTACTTC. Translated: CASSQDRAEQYF.

CDR3 residues: CASSLIYYEQYF. CDR3 DNA sequence: TGTGCCAGCAGTTTAATATACTACGAGCAGTACTTC. V gene TRBV12-3 or TRBV12-4 combines with J gene TRBJ2-7, with D uncertain. This CDR3 contains 12 residues. The V end lost 2 bases, the J end lost 3 bases, and 5 bases lay between the germline ends.

This clonotype has a count of ten or more. The chain employs TRBV29-1 and TRBJ2-7, with a tentative D call TRBD2 (5 bases). Germline V lookup: CDR1 SQVTM, CDR2 ANQGSEA. With 1 base removed from V and 9 bases from J, the gap between germline ends came to 16 bases. This CDR3 is 13 amino acids long. CDR3 residues: CSVEGRSGVGQYF. In DNA, the CDR3 is TGCAGCGTTGAAGGTCGCAGCGGCGTTGGGCAGTACTTC.

This clonotype was seen many times. This chain connects TRBV7-2 to TRBJ2-7; 7 bases map to TRBD2. CDR3 length equals 15 residues. Germline V lookup: CDR1 SGHTA, CDR2 FQGNSA. Germline trimming cut 1 base from V and 0 bases from J; bases unmatched to any gene: 3. The CDR3 loop is CASSLGGGGSYEQYF. DNA of the CDR3: TGTGCCAGCAGCTTAGGTGGGGGGGGCTCCTACGAGCAGTACTTC.

This clonotype has ten or more counts. The chain recombines TRBV7-8 with TRBJ2-7; D may be TRBD1 (6 bases). The CDR3 loop spans 13 amino acids. Between the trimmed V and J ends, which lost 2 bases and 6 bases, there was a span of 11 bases. Germline CDR1 SGHVS, CDR2 FQNEAQ. CDR3 DNA sequence: TGTGCCAGCAGCTTATCTACAGGGCGCGAGCAGTACTTC. Translation gives CASSLSTGREQYF.

This clonotype was detected once. J is TRBJ2-1 and V is TRBV20-1; a possible D gene is TRBD2 (6 bases). Germline-derived CDR1 and CDR2 are DFQATT and SNEGSKA (reference sequence). CDR3 size: 14 residues. V was trimmed by 5 bases and J by 10 bases, leaving 21 bases between them. The CDR3 region has the DNA TGCAGTGCTTCAGATACCGGGACTTCGGAAGAGCAGTTCTTC. It yields the protein CSASDTGTSEEQFF.

This clonotype was observed at least ten times. The genes are TRBV10-3 and TRBJ1-1; 7 bases are a match to TRBD1. The CDR3 has 15 amino acids. The germline gives CDR1 ENHRY, CDR2 SYGVKD. Germline trimming cut 4 bases from V and 4 bases from J; bases unmatched to any gene: 9. Here the CDR3 reads CAISAITGEGTEAFF. The CDR3 DNA reads as TGTGCCATCAGTGCTATAACAGGGGAGGGCACTGAAGCTTTCTTT.

This clonotype has ten or more counts. The chain recombines TRBV7-2 with TRBJ2-5, with D perhaps matching TRBD1 (6 bases). The ends were cut back, 3 bases at V and 4 bases at J, with 18 bases in the middle. Looked up from germline, CDR1 is SGHTA and CDR2 is FQGNSA. The CDR3 spans 16 residues. The CDR3 nucleotides are TGTGCCAGCAGCTTGGACAGACTTAGTGGAGGAGAGACCCAGTACTTC. It codes for CASSLDRLSGGETQYF.

This clonotype appeared many times. V is TRBV3-1 and J is TRBJ2-7; no reliable D call. This CDR3 has 11 amino acids. Germline CDR1 is LGHDT and CDR2 is YNNKEL (reference sequence). Trimming left V 0 bases short and J 4 bases short, with 1 base between. Here the CDR3 reads CASSQEYEQYF. CDR3 sequence (DNA): TGTGCCAGCAGCCAAGAGTACGAGCAGTACTTC.

This clonotype was picked up many times. The chain joins TRBV28 to TRBJ2-3; the match to TRBD2 covers 10 bases. CDR3 length: 18 amino acids. In germline, CDR1 is MDHEN, CDR2 SYDVKM. The J segment lost 1 base and the V segment lost 1 base, leaving 8 bases of the junction unmatched. CDR3 sequence: CASSLSPLAGDGTDTQYF. CDR3 nucleotide sequence: TGTGCCAGCAGTTTATCCCCCCTAGCGGGAGATGGCACAGATACGCAGTATTTT.